The clone carrying this T cell receptor (beta chain) was picked up a small number of times. Its antigen remains unknown. These data originate in a study of T cells after yellow fever vaccination. The authors made TCR cDNA by 5'RACE template switching, adding a universal primer site and UMIs. TCRdb re-analysed the 5' RACE reads in MiXCR, keeping a single row per CDR3 protein. The table includes just under 600,000 distinct CDR3 sequences, approximately 13% detected once. CDR1 and CDR2 from the germline V gene are SGHTA and FQGNSA. This CDR3 spans 14 amino acids. The J segment lost 6 bases and the V segment lost 5 bases, leaving 9 bases of the junction unmatched. Study findings and constraints: The study re-detected most primary-vaccination clones after the booster (nearly 97% CD4, roughly 91% CD8).

This specimen was PBMCs, taken on the day of the yellow fever booster vaccination. The rearrangement joins TRBV7-2 to TRBJ2-7, with TRBD1 matching over 8 bases. The origin of this receptor is a young man who received the YFV17D yellow fever vaccine. The chain's CDR3 is CASSGGQGAFEQYF. CDR3 sequence (DNA): TGTGCCAGCAGCGGGGGGCAGGGGGCCTTCGAGCAGTACTTC.